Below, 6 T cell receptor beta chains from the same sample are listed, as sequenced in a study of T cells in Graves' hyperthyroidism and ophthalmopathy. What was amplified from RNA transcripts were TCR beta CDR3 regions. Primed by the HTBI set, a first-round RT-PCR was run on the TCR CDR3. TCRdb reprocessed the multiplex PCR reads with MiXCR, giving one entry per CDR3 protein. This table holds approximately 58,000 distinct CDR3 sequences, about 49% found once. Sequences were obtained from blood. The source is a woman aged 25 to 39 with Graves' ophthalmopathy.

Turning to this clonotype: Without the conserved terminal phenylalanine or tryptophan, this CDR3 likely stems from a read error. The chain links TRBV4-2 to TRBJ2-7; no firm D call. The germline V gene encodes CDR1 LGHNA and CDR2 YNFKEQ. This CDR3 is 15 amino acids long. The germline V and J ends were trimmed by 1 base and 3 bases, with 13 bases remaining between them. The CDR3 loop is CASSQGQGEGYEQYL. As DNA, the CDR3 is TGTGCCAGCAGCCAAGGACAAGGAGAAGGCTACGAGCAGTACCTC.

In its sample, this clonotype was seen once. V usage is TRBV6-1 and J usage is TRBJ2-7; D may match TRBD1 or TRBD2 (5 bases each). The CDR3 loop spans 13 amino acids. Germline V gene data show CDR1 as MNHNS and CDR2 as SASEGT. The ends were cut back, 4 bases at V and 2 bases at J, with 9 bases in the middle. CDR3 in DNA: TGTGCCAGCAGTGGAGGGGAGACCTACGAGCAGTACTTC. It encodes CASSGGETYEQYF.

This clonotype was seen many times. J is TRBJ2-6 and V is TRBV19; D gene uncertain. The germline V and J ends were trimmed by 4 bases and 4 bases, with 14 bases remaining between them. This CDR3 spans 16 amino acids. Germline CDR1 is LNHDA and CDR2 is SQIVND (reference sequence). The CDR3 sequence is CASSTPFFAGANVLTF. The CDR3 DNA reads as TGTGCCAGTAGTACGCCCTTCTTCGCAGGGGCCAACGTCCTGACTTTC.

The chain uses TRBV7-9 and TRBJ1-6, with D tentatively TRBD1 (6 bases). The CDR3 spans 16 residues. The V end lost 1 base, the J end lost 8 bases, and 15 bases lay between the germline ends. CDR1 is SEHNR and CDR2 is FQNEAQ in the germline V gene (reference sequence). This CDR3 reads CASSLDRAGLDSPLHF. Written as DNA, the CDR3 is TGTGCCAGCAGCTTAGACAGGGCCGGGTTGGATTCACCCCTCCACTTT.

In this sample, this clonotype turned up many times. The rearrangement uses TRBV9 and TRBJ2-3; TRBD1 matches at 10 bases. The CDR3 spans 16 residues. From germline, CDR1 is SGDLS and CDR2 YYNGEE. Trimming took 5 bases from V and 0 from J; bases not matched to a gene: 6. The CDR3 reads CASSTGTGVSTDTQYF. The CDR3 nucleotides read TGTGCCAGCAGTACCGGGACAGGGGTCAGCACAGATACGCAGTATTTT.

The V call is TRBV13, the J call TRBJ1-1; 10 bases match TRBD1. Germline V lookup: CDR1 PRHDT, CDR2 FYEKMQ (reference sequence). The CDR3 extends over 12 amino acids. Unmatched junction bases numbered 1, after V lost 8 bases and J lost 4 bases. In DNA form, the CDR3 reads TGTGCCAGCCGGACAGGGGGCACTGAAGCTTTCTTT. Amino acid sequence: CASRTGGTEAFF.